This T cell receptor (beta chain) was recorded in a study of somatic mutations in cytotoxic T cells in rheumatoid arthritis. Study-level findings and limits: A rise in CD8+ clonality with age was seen in rheumatoid arthritis patients but not in healthy controls.

CDR3 length equals 13 residues. Germline V gene data show CDR1 as MNHEY and CDR2 as SVGAGI. The V gene lost 10 bases and the J gene lost 5 bases, with 18 bases spanning the gap. Notes on this clone: Its antigen remains unknown.

By positive magnetic bead selection, CD4+ and CD8+ cells were isolated, and their purity was checked by flow cytometry. Assay: immunoSEQ multiplex PCR; the TCRdb copy retains only in-frame clones and omits some. The sample lists under 15,000 clones, roughly four fifths seen once, with under 14% in the top ten. This clonotype was obtained from a woman aged 40 to 50 in good health. Input material: CD8+ T cells sorted from blood. The J gene is TRBJ2-7, the V gene TRBV6-5, with D tentatively TRBD1 or TRBD2 (5 bases each). The CDR3 loop is CATEGQGVHEQYF. CDR3 DNA: TGTGCCACCGAAGGTCAGGGAGTCCACGAGCAGTACTTC.